The 21 T cell receptor gamma chains below all came from one sample that was sequenced in a study of Vδ1+ human thymocytes. Their cognate antigens are unknown. General observations from the study: Highly polyclonal TRG and TRD repertoires with Gaussian CDR3 length distributions appeared in thymus.

The template was reverse-transcribed extracted RNA. Multiplex PCR used pooled V-gene forward primers and a constant-region reverse primer to amplify CDR3s. TCRdb ran CATT on the multiplex PCR reads. The sample holds 20,000 to 25,000 gamma-chain clones, roughly 13% seen once. Input material: Vdelta1+ gamma-delta thymocytes from the thymus. As to subset: FACS-sorted CD3+ TCRalphabeta- TCRVdelta1+ TCRVdelta2- thymocytes. These receptors came from a child younger than two who had congenital heart surgery.

For this clone: In the same sample, other DNA sequences code for this CDR3. The chain carries TRGV4 and TRGJP1. CDR1 is EGSTGY, CDR2 YDSYTSSV, per germline. This CDR3 has 15 residues. J was trimmed by 2 bases and V by 1 base; bases with no gene match: 4. The chain's CDR3 is CATWDGYTTGWFKIF. In DNA, the CDR3 is TGTGCCACCTGGGATGGCTACACCACTGGTTGGTTCAAGATATTT.

This clone turned up a few times. The J gene is TRGJP2, the V gene TRGV4. The ends lost 0 bases at V and 4 bases at J; junction bases unmatched: 2. Per the germline V gene, CDR1 is EGSTGY and CDR2 is YDSYTSSV. The length of the CDR3 is 14 residues. This CDR3 is CATWDGISDWIKTF. CDR3 nucleotide sequence: TGTGCCACCTGGGATGGGATTAGTGATTGGATCAAGACGTTT.

Details on this clone: Other nucleotide sequences in the sample specify the same CDR3. This chain joins TRGV9 and TRGJ1 or TRGJ2. The germline V gene has CDR1 GITISATS and CDR2 ISYDGTV (reference sequence). J was trimmed by 3 bases and V by 2 bases; bases with no gene match: 4. This CDR3 region has 13 residues. Here the CDR3 reads CALWEGIYYKKLF. The CDR3 DNA is TGTGCCTTGTGGGAGGGCATTTATTATAAGAAACTCTTT.

In this sample, this clone turned up a few times. This chain links TRGV4 with TRGJ1 or TRGJ2. The CDR3 sequence is 12 residues long. Germline assignment: CDR1 EGSTGY and CDR2 YDSYTSSV. The trim removed 6 bases at V and 8 bases at J, leaving 10 bases unmatched. CDR3 in DNA: TGTGCCACCTGGACGTTGGTGGATAAGAAACTCTTT. Protein product: CATWTLVDKKLF.

Regarding this clone: Germline is not matched at one junction end, which may reflect a read error. This chain links TRGV9 with TRGJ1 or TRGJ2. Looked up from germline, CDR1 is GITISATS and CDR2 is ISYDGTV (reference sequence). CDR3 length equals 12 residues. The CDR3 reads CALWEWERKKLF. CDR3 in DNA: TGTGCCTTGTGGGAGTGGGAACGCAAGAAGCTCTTT.

This clone was observed a few times. The J gene is TRGJ1 or TRGJ2, the V gene TRGV3. V dropped 0 bases and J dropped 1; count of bases not matched to a gene: 15. Germline-derived CDR1 and CDR2 are VTNTFY and YDVSTARD (reference sequence). The CDR3 contains 18 residues. The CDR3 sequence: CATWDRLPPLLNYYKKLF. The CDR3 nucleotides are TGTGCCACCTGGGACAGGCTACCCCCCCTACTAAATTATTATAAGAAACTCTTT.

This clone was picked up a small number of times. The V gene is TRGV5, the J gene TRGJ1 or TRGJ2. Per germline, CDR1 VINAFY and CDR2 YDVSNSKD. The V segment lost 1 base and the J segment 0 bases; nucleotides outside the gene matches: 6. The CDR3 is 15 residues long. The CDR3 sequence is CATWDSHRNYYKKLF. The CDR3 coding sequence is TGTGCCACCTGGGACAGCCACCGGAATTATTATAAGAAACTCTTT.

The chain is built from TRGV9 and TRGJ1 or TRGJ2. CDR3 size: 16 residues. V trimming: 0 bases; J trimming: 3 bases; junction bases outside the gene matches: 11. Germline-derived CDR1 and CDR2 are GITISATS and ISYDGTV (reference sequence). The CDR3 region has the DNA TGTGCCTTGTGGGAGGTGGCTACCCCACTTTATTATAAGAAACTCTTT. This sequence encodes CALWEVATPLYYKKLF.

The genes are TRGV8 and TRGJ1 or TRGJ2. This CDR3 is 12 amino acids long. Germline CDR1 and CDR2: VENAVY and YDSYNSRV. The trim removed 3 bases at V and 5 bases at J, leaving 4 bases unmatched. The CDR3 is CATWDVNYKKLF. Written as DNA, the CDR3 is TGTGCCACCTGGGATGTGAATTATAAGAAACTCTTT.

This clone was counted a few times. The rearrangement joins TRGV8 to TRGJ1 or TRGJ2. With V trimmed by 4 bases and J by 9 bases, 9 bases remained unmatched. The CDR3 covers 12 residues. Per germline, CDR1 VENAVY and CDR2 YDSYNSRV. The CDR3 sequence: CATWDLIRKKLF. The CDR3 coding sequence is TGTGCCACCTGGGACCTCATTCGTAAGAAACTCTTT.

This clone was seen a handful of times. The same CDR3 can be traced to other DNA sequences in this sample. V and J are TRGV2 and TRGJ1 or TRGJ2. The V gene end was trimmed by 1 base and the J gene end by 6 bases; junction bases not matched to a gene: 6. This CDR3 has 13 amino acids. Germline CDR1 and CDR2: EGSNGY and YDSYNSKV. The CDR3 coding sequence is TGTGCCACCTGGGACGGCCAGGGTTATAAGAAACTCTTT. Encoded protein: CATWDGQGYKKLF.

On this clone: One junction end disagrees with the germline gene, perhaps due to a read error. Other DNA sequences from this sample encode an identical CDR3 as well. The chain employs TRGV9 and TRGJ1 or TRGJ2. In germline, CDR1 is GITISATS, CDR2 ISYDGTV (reference sequence). The CDR3 is made up of 11 amino acids. CDR3 amino acids: CALWEEGKKLF. The CDR3 nucleotides are TGCGCCTTGTGGGAAGAGGGTAAGAAACTCTTT.

The chain combines TRGV2 with TRGJ1 or TRGJ2. CDR1 and CDR2 (germline): EGSNGY, YDSYNSKV. Trimming at V came to 0 bases and at J to 2 bases, leaving 7 bases not matched to a gene. The CDR3 is 15 amino acids. This chain's CDR3 is CATWDGIGDYYKKLF. CDR3 nucleotides: TGTGCCACCTGGGACGGGATAGGAGATTATTATAAGAAACTCTTT.

V and J are TRGV8 and TRGJP2. The germline gives CDR1 VENAVY, CDR2 YDSYNSRV. This CDR3 comprises 16 residues. V trimming: 0 bases; J trimming: 5 bases; junction bases outside the gene matches: 9. The CDR3: CATWDRFGWSDWIKTF. The CDR3 region has the DNA TGTGCCACCTGGGATAGGTTTGGCTGGAGTGATTGGATCAAGACGTTT.

This chain joins TRGV2 and TRGJ1 or TRGJ2. J gave up 0 bases and V 0 bases, and 8 bases lay outside the gene matches. The CDR3 contains 16 residues. CDR1 and CDR2 from the germline V gene are EGSNGY and YDSYNSKV. This CDR3 reads CATWDGPDPNYYKKLF. Here the CDR3 DNA reads TGTGCCACCTGGGACGGGCCAGATCCGAATTATTATAAGAAACTCTTT.

The chain carries TRGV4 and TRGJ1 or TRGJ2. The CDR3 consists of 11 residues. J was trimmed by 5 bases and V by 5 bases; bases with no gene match: 3. CDR1 is EGSTGY, CDR2 YDSYTSSV, per germline. The CDR3 region is CATWADYKKLF. The CDR3 DNA follows: TGTGCCACCTGGGCCGATTATAAGAAACTCTTT.

The genes are TRGV9 and TRGJ1 or TRGJ2. The CDR3 runs 13 residues. Germline V gene lookup returns CDR1 GITISATS and CDR2 ISYDGTV (reference sequence). J was trimmed by 7 bases and V by 1 base; bases with no gene match: 7. DNA of the CDR3: TGTGCCTTGTGGGAGGTTATAGGCTATAAGAAACTCTTT. Protein sequence: CALWEVIGYKKLF.

This clone occurred a few times. The rearrangement links TRGV8 to TRGJ1 or TRGJ2. Germline loops: CDR1 VENAVY, CDR2 YDSYNSRV. V lost 0 bases to trimming and J lost 5 bases; unmatched junction nucleotides: 7. The CDR3 totals 14 residues. CDR3 sequence: CATWDRPSHYKKLF. CDR3 nucleotide sequence: TGTGCCACCTGGGATAGGCCTAGTCATTATAAGAAACTCTTT.

The rearrangement links TRGV5 to TRGJ1 or TRGJ2. V lost 3 bases to trimming and J lost 3 bases; unmatched junction nucleotides: 5. This CDR3 is 13 amino acids long. Germline-derived CDR1 and CDR2 are VINAFY and YDVSNSKD. The CDR3 loop reads CATWDFPYYKKLF. CDR3 DNA: TGTGCCACCTGGGACTTCCCTTATTATAAGAAACTCTTT.

The gene calls are TRGV3 and TRGJP1. V lost 1 base, J lost 0 bases, and 2 bases stayed unmatched. The CDR3 is made up of 15 amino acids. Germline loops: CDR1 VTNTFY, CDR2 YDVSTARD (reference sequence). The CDR3: CATWDRDTTGWFKIF. DNA for the CDR3: TGTGCCACCTGGGACAGAGATACCACTGGTTGGTTCAAGATATTT.

This clone occurred a few times. The same CDR3 can be traced to other DNA sequences in this sample. V and J are TRGV8 and TRGJP. There are 15 residues in the CDR3. Germline lookup yields CDR1 VENAVY and CDR2 YDSYNSRV. Trimming at V came to 6 bases and at J to 4 bases, leaving 3 bases not matched to a gene. This CDR3 is CATWSQELGKKIKVF. In nucleotides, the CDR3 is TGTGCCACCTGGTCCCAAGAGTTGGGCAAAAAAATCAAGGTATTT.